These 26 T cell receptor beta chains share one sample of origin, sequenced in a study of shared clonotypes between healthy human individuals. Data came from immunoSEQ multiplex PCR; TCRdb stores just in-frame clones and leaves some out. The profile covers roughly 2.4 million clones, with approximately 95% appearing a single time and roughly 0.13% taken by the ten largest. The sample taken for sequencing was naive CD4+ T cells sorted from blood. The subset was: CD45RA+ positively selected. The source of these receptors is a man aged 18 to 30 in good health.

This chain uses TRBV18 with TRBJ1-1; D not resolved. This CDR3 is built from 13 residues. Trimming stripped 5 bases from V and 0 bases from J, with 7 bases between. The V gene's germline CDR1 is KGHSH and CDR2 LQKENI. The CDR3, as DNA: TGTGCCAGCTCATCAGACATGAACACTGAAGCTTTCTTT. Its protein is CASSSDMNTEAFF.

This rearrangement joins TRBV29-1 to TRBJ1-1; no definite D call. Germline CDR1 SQVTM, CDR2 ANQGSEA. The V gene lost 4 bases and the J gene lost 9 bases, with 9 bases spanning the gap. The CDR3 spans 10 residues. CDR3 nucleotide sequence: TGCAGCGTTGTGGGCCCGAAAGCTTTCTTT. Amino acid sequence: CSVVGPKAFF. Full variable domain (outside the CDR3, taken from reference TRBV29-1 and TRBJ1-1): SAVISQKPSRDICQRGTSLTIQCQVDSQVTMMFWYRQQPGQSLTLIATANQGSEATYESGFVIDKFPISRPNLTFSTLTVSNMSPEDSSIYLCSVVGPKAFFGQGTRLTVV.

This chain connects TRBV6-6 to TRBJ2-1; D is unclear. This CDR3 spans 13 amino acids. Per the germline V gene, CDR1 is MNHNY and CDR2 is SVGAGI (reference sequence). V gave up 4 bases and J gave up 7 bases, with 11 bases separating them. The CDR3 protein is CASSSSDRNEQFF. For the CDR3, the DNA is TGTGCCAGCAGTTCCTCAGACCGAAATGAGCAGTTCTTC.

The chain combines TRBV5-1 with TRBJ2-3; TRBD1 might be the D (6 bases). This CDR3 is 14 amino acids long. CDR1 SGHRS and CDR2 YFSETQ come from the germline V gene. Between the trimmed V and J ends, which lost 1 base and 2 bases, there was a span of 8 bases. DNA of the CDR3: TGCGCCAGCAGCTTGACAGGGAACACAGATACGCAGTATTTT. Residues: CASSLTGNTDTQYF.

This rearrangement joins TRBV6-6 to TRBJ1-3; D is uncertain. The germline V gene has CDR1 MNHNY and CDR2 SVGAGI (reference sequence). Trimming shortened V by 2 bases and J by 0 bases, and 8 bases separated the two germline ends. The CDR3 is 15 amino acids. The DNA of the CDR3 is TGTGCCAGCAGTTACAGCTCAGTCTCTGGAAACACCATATATTTT. Translation gives CASSYSSVSGNTIYF.

This clone has only one observation. The chain employs TRBV23-1 and TRBJ1-5; D gene ambiguous. TRBV23-1 is classed as an ORF, of uncertain function. V dropped 8 bases and J dropped 4 bases, with 6 bases sitting between them. CDR3 length: 11 residues. CDR3 residues: CASEGNQPQHF. CDR3 nucleotide sequence: TGCGCCAGCGAGGGAAATCAGCCCCAGCATTTT.

As for this clone: The same CDR3 is also encoded by other DNA sequences in this sample. The chain links TRBV30 to TRBJ2-7, with D possibly matching TRBD2 (7 bases). This CDR3 comprises 12 residues. Germline V gives CDR1 GTSNPN, CDR2 SVGIG (reference sequence). Trimming pared 0 bases from V and 7 bases from J, leaving 10 bases between. The CDR3 protein is CAWSVRGAEQYF. CDR3 coding DNA: TGTGCCTGGAGTGTACGGGGGGCTGAGCAGTACTTC.

This clone has only one observation. V gene TRBV6-1 combines with J gene TRBJ2-7; tentatively, D is TRBD1 (5 bases). The CDR3 loop spans 14 amino acids. V lost 6 bases to trimming and J lost 0 bases, with 12 bases between them. The germline V gene has CDR1 MNHNS and CDR2 SASEGT. CDR3 in DNA: TGTGCCAGCAGGGGGCCAGTAGCCTCCTACGAGCAGTACTTC. It codes for CASRGPVASYEQYF.

In the case of this clone: The sample contains more than one DNA sequence encoding this CDR3. This chain joins TRBV5-4 and TRBJ1-2, with 10 bases matching TRBD1. This CDR3 comprises 15 residues. The V gene end was trimmed by 5 bases and the J gene end by 0 bases; junction bases not matched to a gene: 4. Germline V lookup: CDR1 SGHNT, CDR2 YYREEE (reference sequence). The CDR3 coding sequence is TGTGCCAGCAGTTGGGACAGGGGAGCTAACTATGGCTACACCTTC. It is translated as CASSWDRGANYGYTF.

Of note for this clone: Other DNA sequences in the same sample also yield this CDR3. The rearrangement links TRBV7-2 to TRBJ2-3; no definite D call. The CDR3 sequence is 12 residues long. The germline CDR1 and CDR2 sequences are SGHTA and FQGNSA. Trimming pared 3 bases from V and 5 bases from J, leaving 6 bases between. The CDR3 DNA sequence: TGTGCCAGCAGCTTTTCTGGAGATACGCAGTATTTT. Translated: CASSFSGDTQYF.

A note on this clone: At the DNA level, this CDR3 is encoded by other sequences in the same sample as well. This chain uses TRBV6-5 with TRBJ2-7, with no clear D. Trimming pared 8 bases from V and 2 bases from J, leaving 7 bases between. The CDR3 sequence is 11 residues long. Germline values: CDR1 MNHEY, CDR2 SVGAGI. CDR3 sequence: CASGRAYEQYF. Here the CDR3 DNA reads TGTGCCAGCGGTAGGGCCTACGAGCAGTACTTC.

CDR3 DNA sequence: TGTGCCAGCAGTTACTCGCTAGCGAACACAGATACGCAGTATTTT. It specifies CASSYSLANTDTQYF. This chain connects TRBV6-5 to TRBJ2-3; possible D gene TRBD2, 6 bases. This CDR3 has 15 residues. Germline CDR1 is MNHEY and CDR2 is SVGAGI. Trimming cost V 0 bases and J 2 bases, with 9 bases left between them.

The chain has TRBV30 and TRBJ2-1, with 11 bases aligning to TRBD2. J was trimmed by 4 bases and V by 3 bases; bases with no gene match: 8. The CDR3 covers 16 residues. The germline V gene has CDR1 GTSNPN and CDR2 SVGIG (reference sequence). The CDR3 loop reads CAWRGTGTSGYNEQFF. DNA of the CDR3: TGTGCCTGGAGGGGAACCGGGACTAGCGGATACAATGAGCAGTTCTTC. Full variable domain (outside the CDR3, taken from reference TRBV30 and TRBJ2-1): SQTIHQWPATLVQPVGSPLSLECTVEGTSNPNLYWYRQAAGRGLQLLFYSVGIGQISSEVPQNLSASRPQDRQFILSSKKLLLSDSGFYLCAWRGTGTSGYNEQFFGPGTRLTVL.

The V and J genes are TRBV27 and TRBJ2-5, with D possibly being TRBD2 (5 bases). The V end was cut by 3 bases, the J end by 4 bases, with 12 bases between. The CDR3 is 14 residues long. Germline values: CDR1 MNHEY, CDR2 SMNVEV (reference sequence). The CDR3 is CASSLAGTRETQYF. The CDR3 coding sequence is TGTGCCAGCAGTTTGGCGGGTACCCGAGAGACCCAGTACTTC.

The genes are TRBV30 and TRBJ2-3; D not resolved. This CDR3 region has 12 residues. The V end was cut by 4 bases, the J end by 4 bases, with 9 bases between. Germline values: CDR1 GTSNPN, CDR2 SVGIG (reference sequence). The CDR3 DNA follows: TGTGCCTGGATGGCGGTCTCAGATACGCAGTATTTT. Protein sequence: CAWMAVSDTQYF.

This sequence joins TRBV7-9 and TRBJ2-5, with a possible D match to TRBD1 (6 bases). Trimming pared 5 bases from V and 1 base from J, leaving 17 bases between. Germline-derived CDR1 and CDR2 are SEHNR and FQNEAQ (reference sequence). This CDR3 has 16 residues. The chain's CDR3 is CASSEINTGFQETQYF. CDR3 DNA: TGTGCCAGCAGCGAGATAAACACAGGGTTCCAAGAGACCCAGTACTTC.

The rearrangement links TRBV5-6 to TRBJ1-6, with D maybe TRBD1 (5 bases). Trimming pared 2 bases from V and 9 bases from J, leaving 15 bases between. The CDR3 loop spans 15 amino acids. Germline assignment: CDR1 SGHDT and CDR2 YYEEEE. The CDR3 DNA reads as TGTGCCAGCAGCTTACTGGGGCAGGGCAGTTCACCCCTCCACTTT. Amino acid sequence: CASSLLGQGSSPLHF.

The chain links TRBV7-9 to TRBJ2-7, with 8 bases identical to TRBD1. This CDR3 is built from 15 residues. Germline CDR1 and CDR2: SEHNR and FQNEAQ (reference sequence). V was clipped by 5 bases and J by 2 bases; unmatched bases: 8. For the CDR3, the DNA is TGTGCCAGCAGCGCCGGGGGACAGGCGCCCTACGAGCAGTACTTC. Translation gives CASSAGGQAPYEQYF.

The V and J genes are TRBV6-5 and TRBJ1-2, with D possibly matching TRBD1 (6 bases). The CDR3 has 12 residues. V lost 6 bases and J lost 8, with 13 bases in between. Germline V lookup: CDR1 MNHEY, CDR2 SVGAGI. The CDR3 loop reads CASRAGGKGYTF. CDR3 nucleotides: TGTGCCAGCAGGGCGGGGGGCAAAGGCTACACCTTC.

V usage is TRBV5-6 and J usage is TRBJ2-2; 8 bases match TRBD2. Germline V lookup: CDR1 SGHDT, CDR2 YYEEEE. This CDR3 is 16 amino acids long. Losses at the gene ends were 3 bases for V and 3 bases for J; bases not matched to a gene: 7. The chain's CDR3 is CASSYERGWDTGELFF. CDR3 sequence (DNA): TGTGCCAGCAGCTATGAGCGGGGGTGGGACACCGGGGAGCTGTTTTTT.

This clone was counted once. The rearrangement links TRBV7-2 to TRBJ2-2; 9 bases line up with TRBD1. With 0 bases clipped from V and 6 bases from J, the junction kept 8 bases outside the gene matches. This CDR3 contains 17 residues. The germline CDR1 and CDR2 sequences are SGHTA and FQGNSA. In nucleotides, the CDR3 is TGTGCCAGCAGCTTAGCCGCGGGACAGGGTTTCGCCGGGGAGCTGTTTTTT. Protein product: CASSLAAGQGFAGELFF.

The chain links TRBV5-1 to TRBJ2-6; D is uncertain. The V and J ends lost 0 bases and 4 bases respectively, with 17 bases between them. Germline CDR1 and CDR2: SGHRS and YFSETQ. CDR3 size: 18 residues. The CDR3 coding sequence is TGCGCCAGCAGCTTGGAAGCAGGTACTATCGGAGGGGCCAACGTCCTGACTTTC. Protein product: CASSLEAGTIGGANVLTF.

This chain uses TRBV27 with TRBJ1-3, with D unresolved. V was shortened by 8 bases and J by 2 bases, with 7 bases between the two germline ends. Germline-derived CDR1 and CDR2 are MNHEY and SMNVEV (reference sequence). The CDR3 totals 12 residues. The CDR3 region is CASSRPGNTIYF. Written as DNA, the CDR3 is TGTGCCAGCTCTCGACCTGGAAACACCATATATTTT.

The CDR3 here is CAISDRPNQPQHF. CDR3 nucleotide sequence: TGTGCCATCAGTGACAGGCCCAATCAGCCCCAGCATTTT. V usage is TRBV10-3 and J usage is TRBJ1-5; D unresolved. Germline loops: CDR1 ENHRY, CDR2 SYGVKD. There are 13 residues in the CDR3. Trimming removed 3 bases from V and 3 bases from J, with 6 bases in between.

The chain uses TRBV6-1 and TRBJ1-5, with TRBD1 identical over 10 bases. There are 15 residues in the CDR3. Looked up from germline, CDR1 is MNHNS and CDR2 is SASEGT. The V gene end was trimmed by 7 bases and the J gene end by 4 bases; junction bases not matched to a gene: 7. CDR3 coding DNA: TGTGCCAGCAAGGGGGACAGGGGCCTAAATCAGCCCCAGCATTTT. It yields the protein CASKGDRGLNQPQHF.

This clone occurred once. The gene calls are TRBV4-2 and TRBJ2-7; the match to TRBD2 covers 7 bases. This CDR3 spans 16 amino acids. Germline V CDR1 and CDR2: LGHNA, YNFKEQ. V trimming: 1 base; J trimming: 1 base; junction bases outside the gene matches: 7. The CDR3 loop is CASSQGSSGTSYEQYF. The CDR3 bases are TGTGCCAGCAGCCAAGGGTCTAGCGGTACTTCCTACGAGCAGTACTTC.